These 5 T cell receptor beta chains came from one sample sequenced in a study of blood T cell repertoires in COVID-19. Here immunoSEQ multiplex PCR was the method, and the copy in TCRdb shows in-frame clones only, minus some. The sample includes approximately 200,000 clones, 75% to 90% seen only once; the top ten take roughly 4.9%. Sequenced material: PBMCs or T cells enriched from blood (not recorded which). These receptors were collected from a woman aged 25 to 39 who had been exposed to COVID-19.

V gene TRBV13 combines with J gene TRBJ2-7; D possibly corresponds to TRBD2 (6 bases). Germline V gives CDR1 PRHDT, CDR2 FYEKMQ (reference sequence). V was clipped by 5 bases and J by 4 bases, with 15 bases between them. The CDR3 has 14 residues. CDR3 nucleotide sequence: TGTGCCAGCAGCGCGGAGGGTCTCCCGTACGAGCAGTACTTC. Translated: CASSAEGLPYEQYF.

The CDR3, as DNA: TGTGCCAGCAGTACGGACAGGGCAGGAGAAAAACTGTTTTTT. Residues: CASSTDRAGEKLFF. The V call is TRBV6-6, the J call TRBJ1-4; 8 nucleotides line up with TRBD1. The germline V gene encodes CDR1 MNHNY and CDR2 SVGAGI (reference sequence). CDR3 length: 14 residues. The junction had 7 bases not matched to a gene; V was cut back by 5 bases and J by 8 bases.

This chain joins TRBV7-2 and TRBJ1-2; D gene ambiguous. Germline CDR1 reads SGHTA; CDR2 reads FQGNSA. V shed 6 bases and J shed 0 bases, with 20 bases lying between them. The CDR3 covers 17 residues. CDR3 sequence reads: CASSSITSGRANYGYTF. CDR3 sequence (DNA): TGTGCCAGCAGTTCCATTACTTCTGGGAGAGCTAACTATGGCTACACCTTC.

This clone has just a few counts. The chain joins TRBV2 to TRBJ1-2; TRBD1 matches 8 bases. The V gene end was trimmed by 6 bases and the J gene end by 0 bases; junction bases not matched to a gene: 6. The CDR3 spans 15 residues. Per the germline V gene, CDR1 is SNHLY and CDR2 is FYNNEI. The CDR3 nucleotides are TGTGCCAGCAGCCAGACAGGGGCGGCTAACTATGGCTACACCTTC. It translates to CASSQTGAANYGYTF.

This clone has a handful of counts. The genes are TRBV19 and TRBJ1-1; tentatively, D is TRBD1 (5 bases). CDR3 length: 14 amino acids. Per germline, CDR1 LNHDA and CDR2 SQIVND (reference sequence). Trimming removed 8 bases from V and 1 base from J, with 14 bases in between. In DNA form, the CDR3 reads TGTGCCAGTGGGGGGAGCATTCGGAACACTGAAGCTTTCTTT. It encodes CASGGSIRNTEAFF.